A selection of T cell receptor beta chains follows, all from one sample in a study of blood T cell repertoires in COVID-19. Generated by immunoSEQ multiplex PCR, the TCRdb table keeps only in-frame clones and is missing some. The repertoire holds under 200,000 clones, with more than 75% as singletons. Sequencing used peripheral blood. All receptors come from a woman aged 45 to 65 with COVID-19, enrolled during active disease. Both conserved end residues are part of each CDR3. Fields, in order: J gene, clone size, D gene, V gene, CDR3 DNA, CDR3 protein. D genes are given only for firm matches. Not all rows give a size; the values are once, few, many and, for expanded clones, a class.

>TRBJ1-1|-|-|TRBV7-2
TGTGCCAGCAGCTTAGCAGGGGCGGGGGTCACTGAAGCTTTCTTT
CASSLAGAGVTEAFF
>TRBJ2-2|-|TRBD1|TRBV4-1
TGCGCCAGCAGCCAAGAGGGCCAGGGGGTCACCGGGGAGCTGTTTTTT
CASSQEGQGVTGELFF
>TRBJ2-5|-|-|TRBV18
TGTGCCAGCTCACTCCAACGGGAGGAGACCCAGTACTTC
CASSLQREETQYF
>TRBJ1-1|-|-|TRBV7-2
TGTGCCAGCAGCCCGCATTCCGGGGGGTTGAACACTGAAGCTTTCTTT
CASSPHSGGLNTEAFF
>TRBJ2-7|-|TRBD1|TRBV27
TGTGCCAGCAGAGAGACAGGGCTATTCGAGCAGTACTTC
CASRETGLFEQYF
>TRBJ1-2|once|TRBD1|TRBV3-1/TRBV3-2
TGTGCCAGCACCGCCCTCGGACAGGAGGGCTATGGCTACACCTTC
CASTALGQEGYGYTF
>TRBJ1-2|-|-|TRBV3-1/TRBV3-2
TGTGCCAGCAGCGAAAGAGGCCTCCGCGGCTACACCTTC
CASSERGLRGYTF
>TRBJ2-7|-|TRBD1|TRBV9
TGTGCCAGCAGCGTAGGGGACAGGGAGATCAACGAGCAGTACTTC
CASSVGDREINEQYF
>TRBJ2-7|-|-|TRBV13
TGTGCCAGCAGCTCCACCTGGGGCATCAGGCCAAACTCCTACGAGCAGTACTTC
CASSSTWGIRPNSYEQYF
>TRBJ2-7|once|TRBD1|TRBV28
TGTGCCAGCAGTTCCTCGGGACAGGGTACTTACGAGCAGTACTTC
CASSSSGQGTYEQYF
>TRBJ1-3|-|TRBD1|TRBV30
TGTGCCTGGAGGACGACAGGGTCTGGAAACACCATATATTTT
CAWRTTGSGNTIYF
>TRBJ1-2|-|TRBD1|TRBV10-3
TGTGCCATCAGGGGGACAGGGGGCGATAACTATGGCTACACCTTC
CAIRGTGGDNYGYTF
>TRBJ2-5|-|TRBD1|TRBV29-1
TGCAGCGTTCCGAGACAGGGCGTCGAGACCCAGTACTTC
CSVPRQGVETQYF
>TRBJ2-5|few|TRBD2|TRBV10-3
TGTGCCATTAGCGGGGGGGCTGTAAGCGGAGTCGAGACCCAGTACTTC
CAISGGAVSGVETQYF
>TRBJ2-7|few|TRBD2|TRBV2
TGTGCCAGCACACGATCATGGGCGGGGGGACACTCCTACGAGCAGTACTTC
CASTRSWAGGHSYEQYF
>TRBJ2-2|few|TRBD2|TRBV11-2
TGTGCCAGCAGCTCCATAGTAGCGGGGTTGGGTGGCGGGGAGCTGTTTTTT
CASSSIVAGLGGGELFF
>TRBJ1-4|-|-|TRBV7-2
TGTGCCAGCAGCTTATCCGGGAATGAAAAACTGTTTTTT
CASSLSGNEKLFF
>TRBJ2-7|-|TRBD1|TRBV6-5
TGTGCCAGCAGAATCCGGGGACAGGGGATATTCGAGCAGTACTTC
CASRIRGQGIFEQYF
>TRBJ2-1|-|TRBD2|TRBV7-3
TGTGCCAGCAGCTCGGGACTAGCGGGGGCGGAGTTCTTC
CASSSGLAGAEFF
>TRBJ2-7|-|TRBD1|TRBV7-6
TGTGCCAGCAGCTTACAAGGGGGCGATATTTACGAGCAGTACTTC
CASSLQGGDIYEQYF
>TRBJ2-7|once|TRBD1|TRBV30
TGTGCCTGGAGCCAGGGGGCCTACGAGCAGTACTTC
CAWSQGAYEQYF
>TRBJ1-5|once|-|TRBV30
TGTGCCTGGAGTACCGGGACAAATAGCAATCAGCCCCAGCATTTT
CAWSTGTNSNQPQHF
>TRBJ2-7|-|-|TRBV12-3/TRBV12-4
TGTGCCAGCGCCCCGCCAGGGGGGACCGAGCAGTACTTC
CASAPPGGTEQYF
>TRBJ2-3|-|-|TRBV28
TGTGCCAGCAGTTCCGGCGTGCGGGGTGTTTCAGATACGCAGTATTTT
CASSSGVRGVSDTQYF
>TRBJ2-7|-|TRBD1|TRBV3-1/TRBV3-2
TGTGCCAGCAGCCCCTACAGGGGGAGCTCCTACGAGCAGTACTTC
CASSPYRGSSYEQYF
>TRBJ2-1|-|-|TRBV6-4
TGTGCCAGCAGTGACAAGGGGTGGGATGCTGAGCAGTTCTTC
CASSDKGWDAEQFF
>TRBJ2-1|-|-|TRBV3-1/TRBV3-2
TGTGCCAGCAGCCAAGATTTTTTTGGAGGGTACTCCTACAATGAGCAGTTCTTC
CASSQDFFGGYSYNEQFF
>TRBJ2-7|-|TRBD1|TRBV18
TGTGCCAGCTCACCTGGGGACAGGTGGGGCGAGCAGTACTTC
CASSPGDRWGEQYF
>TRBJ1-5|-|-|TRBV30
TGTGCCTGGAGCAGGGAGGGTGGGCAGCCCCAGCATTTT
CAWSREGGQPQHF
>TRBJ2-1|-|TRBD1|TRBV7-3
TGTGCCAGCAGCGTAGACAGGGGGTCCTACAATGAGCAGTTCTTC
CASSVDRGSYNEQFF
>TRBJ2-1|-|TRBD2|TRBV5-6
TGTGCCAGCAGCTGGGGACTAGCGGGGGGAAACAATGAGCAGTTCTTC
CASSWGLAGGNNEQFF
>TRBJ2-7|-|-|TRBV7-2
TGTGCCAGCAGCTTATCCACAGTCTCCGTTTACGAGCAGTACTTC
CASSLSTVSVYEQYF
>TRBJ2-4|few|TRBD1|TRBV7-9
TGTGCCAGCAGCCCGTACGTTACAGGGGGCGAATGGGACATTCAGTACTTC
CASSPYVTGGEWDIQYF
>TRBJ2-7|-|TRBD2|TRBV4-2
TGTGCCAGCAGCCAAGGTCGCAAGACCGGGACTACTTCCTACGAGCAGTACTTC
CASSQGRKTGTTSYEQYF
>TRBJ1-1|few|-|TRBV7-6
TGTGCCAGCAGCGGGAACTTACCAGGGTTTGGCGCTGAAGCTTTCTTT
CASSGNLPGFGAEAFF
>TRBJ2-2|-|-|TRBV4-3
TGCGCCAGCAGCCCTCAGGGAGCGGGCACCGGGGAGCTGTTTTTT
CASSPQGAGTGELFF
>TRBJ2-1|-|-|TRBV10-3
TGTGCCATCATTTTGTCGAGCTCCTACAATGAGCAGTTCTTC
CAIILSSSYNEQFF
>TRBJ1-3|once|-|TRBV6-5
TGTGCCAGCAGCCCGGGGATTACAGGAAACACCATATATTTT
CASSPGITGNTIYF
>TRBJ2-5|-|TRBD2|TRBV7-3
TGTGCCAGCAGCGGGGGACTAGCCGGGGAGACCCAGTACTTC
CASSGGLAGETQYF
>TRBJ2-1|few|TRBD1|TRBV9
TGTGCCAGCAGCGTCGGACAGGCCGGCTCCTACAATGAGCAGTTCTTC
CASSVGQAGSYNEQFF
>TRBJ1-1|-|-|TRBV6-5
TGTGCCAGCAGTTCCGAGGCGGGGGACACTGAAGCTTTCTTT
CASSSEAGDTEAFF
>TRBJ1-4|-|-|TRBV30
TGTGCCTGGAGCGAGGGGGTTCGGGAAAAACTGTTTTTT
CAWSEGVREKLFF
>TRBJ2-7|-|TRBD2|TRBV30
TGTGCCTGGACCTACGGACTAGCGGAGACCTACGAGCAGTACTTC
CAWTYGLAETYEQYF
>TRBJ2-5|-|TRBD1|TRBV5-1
TGCGCCAGCAGCCTCCGGACAGGGCTCGAAGAGACCCAGTACTTC
CASSLRTGLEETQYF
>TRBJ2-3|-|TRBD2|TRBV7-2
TGTGCCAGCAGCTTAGCACAGACTAGCGGGGGCACAGATACGCAGTATTTT
CASSLAQTSGGTDTQYF
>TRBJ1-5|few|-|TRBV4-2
TGTGCCAGCAGCCAAGATATTGGGCAGGGGCGGCAGCCCCAGCATTTT
CASSQDIGQGRQPQHF
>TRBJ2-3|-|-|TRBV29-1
TGCAGCGTTGAAGGGGCCGGGGAAAGGACAGATACGCAGTATTTT
CSVEGAGERTDTQYF
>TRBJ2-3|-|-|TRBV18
TGTGCCAGCTCACCACCCAGGGCCGCCACAGATACGCAGTATTTT
CASSPPRAATDTQYF